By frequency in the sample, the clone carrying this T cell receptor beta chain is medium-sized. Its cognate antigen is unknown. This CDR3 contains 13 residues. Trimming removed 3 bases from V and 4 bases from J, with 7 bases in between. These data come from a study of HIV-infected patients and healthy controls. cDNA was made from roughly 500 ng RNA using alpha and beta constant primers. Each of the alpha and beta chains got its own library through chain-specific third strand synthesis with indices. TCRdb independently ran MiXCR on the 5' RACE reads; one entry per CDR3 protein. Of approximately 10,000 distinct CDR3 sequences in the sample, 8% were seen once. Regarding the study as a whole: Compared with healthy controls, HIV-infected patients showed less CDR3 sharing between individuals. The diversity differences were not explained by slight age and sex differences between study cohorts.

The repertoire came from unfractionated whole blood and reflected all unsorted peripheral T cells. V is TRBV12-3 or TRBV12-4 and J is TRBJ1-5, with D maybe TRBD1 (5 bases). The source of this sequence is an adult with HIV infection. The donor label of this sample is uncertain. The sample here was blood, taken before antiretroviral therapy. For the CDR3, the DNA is TGTGCCAGCAGTTTTCCAGGGAATCAGCCCCAGCATTTT. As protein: CASSFPGNQPQHF.